Following are 32 T cell receptor beta chains from one sample sequenced in a study of T cell responses to AZD1222 COVID-19 vaccine. Only in-frame clones appear in the TCRdb table, and some are missing; sequencing was by immunoSEQ multiplex PCR. Of tens of thousands of clones listed, 70% to 90% are singletons. The sample was peripheral blood, taken on day 0 of AZD1222 vaccination. These receptors came from an adult in good health.

The genes are TRBV7-8 and TRBJ1-1; no firm D call. The germline gives CDR1 SGHVS, CDR2 FQNEAQ. The CDR3 length is 14 residues. V was clipped by 1 base and J by 0 bases, with 6 bases between them. CDR3 in amino acids: CASSLGRMNTEAFF. CDR3 coding DNA: TGTGCCAGCAGCTTAGGTCGGATGAACACTGAAGCTTTCTTT.

The chain carries TRBV11-3 and TRBJ2-1; D call uncertain. Germline values: CDR1 SGHNT, CDR2 YENEEA. Trimming stripped 4 bases from V and 6 bases from J, with 10 bases between. The CDR3 spans 13 residues. The CDR3 here is CASSSLTSNEQFF. For the CDR3, the DNA is TGTGCCAGCAGCTCCCTTACGAGCAATGAGCAGTTCTTC.

This clone has more than one count but fewer than ten. The V gene is TRBV7-9, the J gene TRBJ2-7; D uncertain. Germline values: CDR1 SEHNR, CDR2 FQNEAQ (reference sequence). The CDR3 length is 12 residues. Trimming removed 5 bases from V and 6 bases from J, with 11 bases in between. As DNA, the CDR3 is TGTGCCAGCAGCCTGCTTTCGTCCGAGCAGTACTTC. Translating gives CASSLLSSEQYF.

Only one count was recorded for this clone. The V gene is TRBV5-6, the J gene TRBJ1-4; 8 positions agree with TRBD1. The CDR3 has 17 residues. The V gene's germline CDR1 is SGHDT and CDR2 YYEEEE. The V and J ends lost 3 bases and 0 bases, in that order; junction bases with no gene match: 7. This chain's CDR3 is CASSSGTGAPTNEKLFF. The CDR3 nucleotides are TGTGCCAGCAGCTCCGGGACAGGAGCACCAACTAATGAAAAACTGTTTTTT. The entire variable domain, with the rest obtained from reference TRBV5-6 and TRBJ1-4, is as follows: DAGVTQSPTHLIKTRGQQVTLRCSPKSGHDTVSWYQQALGQGPQFIFQYYEEEERQRGNFPDRFSGHQFPNYSSELNVNALLLGDSALYLCASSSGTGAPTNEKLFFGSGTQLSVL.

The chain links TRBV6-2 or TRBV6-3 to TRBJ1-5; D call uncertain. CDR1 is MNHEY and CDR2 is SVGEGT in the germline V gene. This CDR3 comprises 14 residues. The germline V and J ends were trimmed by 5 bases and 3 bases, with 11 bases remaining between them. The CDR3 is CASSPHTDNQPQHF. The CDR3 nucleotides are TGTGCCAGCAGTCCCCACACTGACAATCAGCCCCAGCATTTT.

V gene TRBV29-1 combines with J gene TRBJ1-2, with a possible D match to TRBD1 (6 bases). Germline assignment: CDR1 SQVTM and CDR2 ANQGSEA. The CDR3 runs 14 residues. V was cut by 4 bases and J by 3 bases, with 15 bases left in between. CDR3 nucleotides: TGCAGCGTTGTCATACAGAACAGGGACTATGGCTACACCTTC. Translated, it gives CSVVIQNRDYGYTF. Based on the CDR3 plus reference TRBV29-1 and TRBJ1-2, the full variable domain is SAVISQKPSRDICQRGTSLTIQCQVDSQVTMMFWYRQQPGQSLTLIATANQGSEATYESGFVIDKFPISRPNLTFSTLTVSNMSPEDSSIYLCSVVIQNRDYGYTFGSGTRLTVV.

The rearrangement joins TRBV6-6 to TRBJ2-7; no clear D gene. This CDR3 spans 15 amino acids. From germline, CDR1 is MNHNY and CDR2 SVGAGI (reference sequence). V was trimmed by 5 bases and J by 2 bases, leaving 16 bases between them. CDR3 region: CASSASARWAYEQYF. DNA of the CDR3: TGTGCCAGCAGTGCCTCTGCAAGGTGGGCCTACGAGCAGTACTTC.

The rearrangement joins TRBV29-1 to TRBJ1-1; unclear D gene. The CDR3 extends over 14 amino acids. The V gene lost 6 bases and the J gene lost 0 bases, with 14 bases spanning the gap. The germline gives CDR1 SQVTM, CDR2 ANQGSEA. This CDR3 is CSVRSFPMNTEAFF. The DNA of the CDR3 is TGCAGCGTCCGGTCATTTCCAATGAACACTGAAGCTTTCTTT.

The rearrangement links TRBV19 to TRBJ2-2; D is ambiguous. The CDR3 runs 14 residues. V lost 4 bases, J lost 1 base, and 7 bases lay in between. In germline, CDR1 is LNHDA, CDR2 SQIVND (reference sequence). CDR3 protein: CASSNTWNTGELFF. The CDR3 DNA reads TGTGCCAGTAGTAATACATGGAACACCGGGGAGCTGTTTTTT.

The V and J genes are TRBV10-3 and TRBJ1-2; D call uncertain. The germline gives CDR1 ENHRY, CDR2 SYGVKD. Trimming took off 3 bases at V and 8 bases at J, with 19 bases between the two ends. This CDR3 has 15 amino acids. The CDR3 DNA reads as TGTGCCATCAGTGACCCAACTTCGGGAGAAGGAGGCTACACCTTC. It codes for CAISDPTSGEGGYTF.

On this clone itself: Other DNA sequences in this specimen translate into the identical CDR3. The chain has TRBV18 and TRBJ1-1, with 9 bases that match TRBD1. The CDR3 totals 13 residues. The germline V gene encodes CDR1 KGHSH and CDR2 LQKENI. The junction had 0 bases not matched to a gene; V was cut back by 3 bases and J by 4 bases. The CDR3 bases are TGTGCCAGCTCACCGACAGGGGGCACTGAAGCTTTCTTT. It yields the protein CASSPTGGTEAFF.

The chain couples TRBV2 to TRBJ1-1, with D perhaps matching TRBD1 (5 bases). V dropped 11 bases and J dropped 1 base, with 11 bases sitting between them. The length of the CDR3 is 12 residues. Germline assignment: CDR1 SNHLY and CDR2 FYNNEI. CDR3 sequence (DNA): TGTGCCTGGGGGGGTTCGAACACTGAAGCTTTCTTT. The encoded protein is CAWGGSNTEAFF.

The V call is TRBV3-1 (or the pseudogene TRBV3-2), the J call TRBJ1-1; TRBD1 might be the D (6 bases). This CDR3 comprises 13 residues. The V and J ends lost 4 bases and 1 base respectively, with 7 bases between them. The germline V gene has CDR1 LGHDT and CDR2 YNNKEL (reference sequence). The CDR3: CASSPTGNTEAFF. CDR3 in DNA: TGTGCCAGCAGCCCGACAGGGAACACTGAAGCTTTCTTT.

This sequence joins TRBV15 and TRBJ1-4; no clear D gene. Per the germline V gene, CDR1 is LNHNV and CDR2 is YYDKDF (reference sequence). The V end was cut by 1 base, the J end by 7 bases, with 13 bases between. The CDR3 consists of 15 residues. CDR3 sequence (DNA): TGTGCCACCAGCAGAGCCGGGATAAAAGGTGAAAAACTGTTTTTT. Translated, it gives CATSRAGIKGEKLFF.

The chain couples TRBV5-1 to TRBJ1-5; TRBD1 is a possible D gene (6 bases). Germline values: CDR1 SGHRS, CDR2 YFSETQ. Trimming removed 0 bases at V and 6 bases at J, with 13 bases between. The CDR3 length is 15 residues. The CDR3 here is CASSLASGGSQPQHF. The CDR3 coding sequence is TGCGCCAGCAGCTTGGCCTCGGGGGGCAGTCAGCCCCAGCATTTT.

The CDR3 DNA reads TGTGCCAGTAGTATAGTAGGGTATGGCTACACCTTC. This sequence encodes CASSIVGYGYTF. The genes are TRBV19 and TRBJ1-2; D gene uncertain. The CDR3 has 12 amino acids. V shed 1 base and J shed 5 bases, with 5 bases lying between them. Per the germline V gene, CDR1 is LNHDA and CDR2 is SQIVND (reference sequence).

The chain links TRBV10-3 to TRBJ2-3; TRBD1 matches 9 bases. The germline gives CDR1 ENHRY, CDR2 SYGVKD. V trimming: 6 bases; J trimming: 0 bases; junction bases outside the gene matches: 4. This CDR3 has 15 amino acids. In nucleotides, the CDR3 is TGTGCCATCAGAAGGGGACAGGGAAGCACAGATACGCAGTATTTT. Encoded protein: CAIRRGQGSTDTQYF.

The rearrangement uses TRBV15 and TRBJ1-2; 9 nucleotides agree with TRBD1. J lost 5 bases, V lost 7 bases, and 8 bases had no gene match. The CDR3 sequence is 14 residues long. Germline values: CDR1 LNHNV, CDR2 YYDKDF (reference sequence). This CDR3 reads CATTADRGWYGYTF. CDR3 sequence (DNA): TGTGCCACCACCGCGGACAGGGGCTGGTATGGCTACACCTTC.

The chain carries TRBV3-1 (or the pseudogene TRBV3-2) and TRBJ2-2; D unresolved. The CDR3 covers 15 residues. Germline lookup yields CDR1 LGHDT and CDR2 YNNKEL (reference sequence). The V end lost 0 bases, the J end lost 3 bases, and 8 bases lay between the germline ends. The CDR3 DNA is TGTGCCAGCAGCCAAGAGGGCACCTACACCGGGGAGCTGTTTTTT. It specifies CASSQEGTYTGELFF.

The chain links TRBV25-1 to TRBJ2-3, with D tentatively TRBD2 (6 bases). V gave up 6 bases and J gave up 1 base, with 20 bases separating them. This CDR3 contains 17 residues. Looked up from germline, CDR1 is MGHDK and CDR2 is SYGVNS. CDR3 sequence: CASSHRSGVGRTDTQYF. Written as DNA, the CDR3 is TGTGCCAGCAGCCACCGGTCGGGGGTTGGACGCACAGATACGCAGTATTTT.

V usage is TRBV7-3 and J usage is TRBJ2-5, with 10 bases aligning to TRBD2. Germline assignment: CDR1 SGHTA and CDR2 FQGTGA. The trim removed 4 bases at V and 4 bases at J, leaving 6 bases unmatched. The CDR3 spans 15 residues. The DNA for the CDR3 is TGTGCCAGCAGCTCGGCTAGCGGGGGCATAGAGACCCAGTACTTC. As protein: CASSSASGGIETQYF.

The chain links TRBV29-1 to TRBJ2-5; D gene unclear. The CDR3 runs 11 residues. Germline assignment: CDR1 SQVTM and CDR2 ANQGSEA. Between the trimmed V and J ends, which lost 3 bases and 3 bases, there was a span of 5 bases. The CDR3 coding sequence is TGCAGCGTTGAGTGCGAAGAGACCCAGTACTTC. It specifies CSVECEETQYF.

As concerns this clone: Distinct nucleotide sequences in the sample also encode this CDR3. The chain links TRBV18 to TRBJ2-1, with D hard to call. CDR1 KGHSH and CDR2 LQKENI come from the germline V gene. V was pared by 0 bases and J by 3 bases, with 12 bases between. The CDR3 has 16 residues. The CDR3 DNA follows: TGTGCCAGCTCACCACCGAGCGATATCAGCTACAATGAGCAGTTCTTC. Residues: CASSPPSDISYNEQFF.

Notes on this clone: The same CDR3 is also encoded by other DNA sequences in this sample. The V gene is TRBV19, the J gene TRBJ1-4; D is perhaps TRBD1 (5 bases). Germline values: CDR1 LNHDA, CDR2 SQIVND (reference sequence). V lost 1 base to trimming and J lost 8 bases, with 17 bases between them. This CDR3 is built from 16 residues. In nucleotides, the CDR3 is TGTGCCAGTAGTATAGTTCCCACAGGAACCTACGAAAAACTGTTTTTT. It encodes CASSIVPTGTYEKLFF.

This clone turned up a few times. The chain couples TRBV14 to TRBJ1-2; D gene ambiguous. This CDR3 spans 17 amino acids. Germline assignment: CDR1 SGHDN and CDR2 FVKESK. Trimming shortened V by 0 bases and J by 4 bases, and 18 bases separated the two germline ends. For the CDR3, the DNA is TGTGCCAGCAGCCAAGATGCCGGAGGGTGGGGAACCTATGGCTACACCTTC. It is translated as CASSQDAGGWGTYGYTF.

J is TRBJ2-2 and V is TRBV12-3 or TRBV12-4; possibly TRBD1 for D (5 bases). This CDR3 spans 12 amino acids. The V end was cut by 8 bases, the J end by 6 bases, with 10 bases between. CDR3 amino acids: CASLRVSGELFF. The CDR3 DNA reads as TGTGCCAGCCTCAGGGTCTCCGGGGAGCTGTTTTTT.

The CDR3 DNA reads TGCGCCAGCAGCCAGACAGGGGCTCGACATGAGCAGTTCTTC. Translated: CASSQTGARHEQFF. The genes are TRBV4-1 and TRBJ2-1; 8 nucleotides align to TRBD1. V was clipped by 3 bases and J by 8 bases; unmatched bases: 6. The CDR3 runs 14 residues. Germline values: CDR1 MGHRA, CDR2 YSYEKL.

A single count supports this clone. The chain has TRBV19 and TRBJ2-5; 7 bases line up with TRBD1. The CDR3 consists of 16 residues. Germline V gene lookup returns CDR1 LNHDA and CDR2 SQIVND (reference sequence). The V and J ends lost 4 bases and 1 base, in that order; junction bases with no gene match: 9. The chain's CDR3 is CASSTGQATGQETQYF. The CDR3 nucleotides read TGTGCCAGTAGTACCGGACAGGCCACTGGCCAAGAGACCCAGTACTTC. The whole variable domain, remainder taken from reference TRBV19 and TRBJ2-5, is DGGITQSPKYLFRKEGQNVTLSCEQNLNHDAMYWYRQDPGQGLRLIYYSQIVNDFQKGDIAEGYSVSREKKESFPLTVTSAQKNPTAFYLCASSTGQATGQETQYFGPGTRLLVL.

Only a few counts were recorded for this clone. The V gene is TRBV12-3 or TRBV12-4, the J gene TRBJ2-5; no clear D. Trimming cost V 2 bases and J 5 bases, with 3 bases left between them. The CDR3 sequence is 11 residues long. The CDR3 loop is CASSLRETQYF. In DNA form, the CDR3 reads TGTGCCAGCAGTTTAAGGGAGACCCAGTACTTC.

J is TRBJ2-3 and V is TRBV27; no firm D call. The CDR3 covers 11 residues. CDR1 is MNHEY, CDR2 SMNVEV, per germline (reference sequence). The germline V and J ends were trimmed by 3 bases and 6 bases, with 4 bases remaining between them. Here the CDR3 reads CASSLGDTQYF. Here the CDR3 DNA reads TGTGCCAGCAGTTTGGGGGATACGCAGTATTTT.

This sequence joins TRBV6-5 and TRBJ1-5; a possible D gene is TRBD1 (5 bases). V was pared by 0 bases and J by 4 bases, with 10 bases between. Germline V gene data show CDR1 as MNHEY and CDR2 as SVGAGI. This CDR3 is built from 15 residues. CDR3 DNA: TGTGCCAGCAGTTACTCGCGGACACGTAATCAGCCCCAGCATTTT. Translated, it gives CASSYSRTRNQPQHF.

V and J are TRBV25-1 and TRBJ2-5, with D perhaps TRBD2 (6 bases). Germline assignment: CDR1 MGHDK and CDR2 SYGVNS. The CDR3 length is 14 residues. V lost 1 base and J lost 4, with 10 bases in between. Written as DNA, the CDR3 is TGTGCCAGCAGTGAATTTTCAGCGGGAGAGACCCAGTACTTC. The encoded protein is CASSEFSAGETQYF.